This T cell receptor beta chain was identified in a study of cytomegalovirus exposure and HLA in healthy donors. CDR1 and CDR2 (germline): MNHEY, SVGAGI. J was trimmed by 4 bases and V by 8 bases; bases with no gene match: 10. This CDR3 has 15 residues. Vbeta (60) and Jbeta (13) primers were used in the PCR. Libraries were prepared by immunoSEQ multiplex PCR; TCRdb keeps only in-frame clonotypes and omits some of them. The sample carries more than 85,000 clones, roughly 78% recorded once. This clone appeared a single time. The origin of this receptor is a woman in her twenties or thirties in good health and CMV-seronegative. The material sequenced was PBMCs. This chain joins TRBV6-5 and TRBJ2-7; 11 bases are shared with TRBD2. The CDR3 DNA reads TGTGCCAGCTTCGGAACTAGCGGGAGCAGTTACGAGCAGTACTTC. Its protein product is CASFGTSGSSYEQYF.